This entry features one T cell receptor (beta chain) sequence. The target of this receptor is not known. The sample holds no much larger clone one base away, and base qualities are not on file. These data come from a study of shared clonotypes between healthy human individuals (dated by TCRdb to the early 2020s). In the study overall: The cohort comprised a couple of women and a few men aged 18 to 49 years. For each donor, three plates each were used for CD4 naive and CD4 memory, two plates were used for CD8 naive, and one plate was used for CD8 memory. Between about 0.85 and 9.5 billion PBMCs per donor were obtained by leukapheresis. To increase sequencing depth and limit assay-specific biases, TCR repertoire library preparation and sequencing were carried out by different laboratories using diverse techniques. To estimate repertoire size and how much clonotypes are shared between individuals, the study performed deep sequencing of blood TCR repertoires from about five healthy adults. Overall study results and their limits: Even with the large sequencing depth, rarefaction of the sorted-subset datasets indicated that sequencing was incomplete. Clonotypes shared by all four sorted-subset donors showed higher generation probabilities than non-shared clonotypes. Because the study included only a small number of donors, the genetic and exposure-history diversity represented was limited. Naive subsets generally had larger estimated clonotype richness than memory subsets did. Sampling was restricted to blood, and TCR repertoires in tissues likely differ from the TCR repertoires found in blood. When a few donors were compared, the shared fraction of clonotypes was about 5.2% for naive CD4, about 4% for naive CD8, more than 2% for memory CD4, and 0.3% to 0.5% for memory CD8. Based on pairwise subsampling, the degree of clonotype sharing among donors was expected to be affected by sequencing depth.

The donors were healthy, HIV-negative adults with no recently reported acute infections or vaccinations. Every donor was a Caucasian adult living in Nashville, Tennessee, USA. CD4+ T cells were enriched by magnetic negative selection, after which naive cells were positively selected on CD45RA and the negative fraction was taken as the memory subset. Blood was obtained by leukapheresis, after which PBMCs were separated by Ficoll-Histopaque density gradient centrifugation and cryopreserved in liquid nitrogen vapor phase. Analytical flow cytometry was used to check the purity and quantity of each magnetically sorted T cell population. Genomic DNA was isolated from every sorted fraction and measured by UV absorbance on a Nanodrop 2000c. Using the deep immunoSEQ assay, TCR CDR3 regions were amplified from genomic DNA by multiplex PCR. Extracted genomic DNA from each cell subset was spread evenly across all wells of several immunoSEQ 96-well plates, with each plate serving as a replicate. For sorted subsets, each replicate PCR was loaded with around 220 ng genomic DNA, equivalent to approximately 33,000 T cell genomes. Purified libraries were measured with a Qubit 3.0 fluorometer, size-checked on a Bioanalyzer 2100, and measured again with the KAPA Library Quantification kit. A separate single-read 150-cycle Illumina NextSeq 550 flow cell was used to sequence each immunoSEQ 96-well plate. In the original analysis: Because the immunoSEQ output held only junctional sequences and lacked quality scores, the filtering could not match the filtering applied to full-length reads. To assign V/J genes and CDR3, sequences were annotated against IMGT germline references using PyIR, a Python wrapper for IgBLAST v1.9. Reads were filtered out if the reads had weak V/J assignments (E-value above 1e-6), no CDR3, stop codons, out-of-frame junctions, or ambiguous translated residues. V3J clonotypes were defined as sequences sharing an identical inferred V gene, J gene, and CDR3 amino acid sequence. To compute the percentage overlap between repertoires, the number of shared unique clonotypes was divided by the size of the smaller repertoire. RTK rarefaction, the Chao1 estimator, and Recon v2.1 estimates of unobserved clonotypes were used to assess repertoire richness. Generation probabilities were computed with OLGA for all TCRbeta clonotypes obtained by the gDNA method from four donors. TCRdb's version of the immuneACCESS table is confined to in-frame rearrangements and falls short of the full clone set. An unresolved V gene accounts for under half of the shortfall where checked; the remainder is of unknown origin. D and trimming were read from the DNA, whereas the V and J calls and clone size are those reported in that table. Across this sample there are about 2 million clones, with 95% seen only once. Together, the top ten hold roughly 0.13% of the sample.

Compared with germline, V lacks 3 bases and J lacks 2 bases; bases without a gene match: 9. CDR1 and CDR2 are read off the germline V gene as KGHSH and LQKENI. Including cysteine and phenylalanine, the CDR3 has 17 amino acids. Only CDR3 DNA is held: 51 bases, read in frame from base 1. The chain uses TRBV18 and TRBJ1-4, with 7 bases aligning to TRBD1. Sequencing was done on a sample of naive CD4+ T cells sorted from blood. The cell subset or site label here, explained by the study, means: CD45RA+ positively selected. This TCR was sampled from a man aged 18 to 30 in good health. The DNA sequence is TGTGCCAGCTCACCTACAGGGGAGTCTTGGACTAATGAAAAACTGTTTTTT. Translated, this gives CASSPTGESWTNEKLFF.